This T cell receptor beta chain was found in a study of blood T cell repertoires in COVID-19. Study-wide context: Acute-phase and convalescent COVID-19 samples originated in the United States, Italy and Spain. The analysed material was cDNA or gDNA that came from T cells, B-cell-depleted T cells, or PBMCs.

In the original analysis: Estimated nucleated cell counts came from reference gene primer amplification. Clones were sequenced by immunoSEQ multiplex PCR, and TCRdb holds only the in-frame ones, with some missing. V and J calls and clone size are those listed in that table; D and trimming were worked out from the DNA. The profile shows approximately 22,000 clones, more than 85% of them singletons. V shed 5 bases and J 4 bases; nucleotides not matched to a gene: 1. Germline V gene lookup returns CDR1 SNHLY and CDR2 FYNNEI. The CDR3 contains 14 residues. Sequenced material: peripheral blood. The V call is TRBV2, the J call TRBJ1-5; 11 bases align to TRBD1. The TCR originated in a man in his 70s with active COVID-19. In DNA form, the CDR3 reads TGTGCCAGCAGTCGGGACAGGGGGAATCAGCCCCAGCATTTT. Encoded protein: CASSRDRGNQPQHF.